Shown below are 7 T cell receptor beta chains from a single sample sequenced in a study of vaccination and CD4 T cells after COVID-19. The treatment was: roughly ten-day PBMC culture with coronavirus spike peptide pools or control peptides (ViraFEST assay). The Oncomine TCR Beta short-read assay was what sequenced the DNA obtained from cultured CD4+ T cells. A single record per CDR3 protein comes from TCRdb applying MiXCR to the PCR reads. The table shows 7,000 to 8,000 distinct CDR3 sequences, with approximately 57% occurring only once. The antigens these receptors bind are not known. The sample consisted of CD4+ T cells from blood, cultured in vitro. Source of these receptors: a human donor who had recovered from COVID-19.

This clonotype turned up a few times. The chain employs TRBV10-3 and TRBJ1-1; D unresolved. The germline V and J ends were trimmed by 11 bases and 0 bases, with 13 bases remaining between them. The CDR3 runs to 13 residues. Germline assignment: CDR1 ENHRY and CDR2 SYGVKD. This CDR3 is CAVREDLNTEAFF. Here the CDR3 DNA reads TGTGCCGTGCGTGAGGACTTGAACACTGAAGCTTTCTTT.

The CDR3 nucleotides are TGCAGTGCTAGGGGCTCTAGCGGGCAAGAGACCCAGTACTTC. This codes for CSARGSSGQETQYF. J is TRBJ2-5 and V is TRBV20-1; 8 nucleotides match TRBD2. V lost 3 bases to trimming and J lost 2 bases; unmatched junction nucleotides: 5. This CDR3 is built from 14 residues. Germline V CDR1 and CDR2: DFQATT, SNEGSKA (reference sequence).

The CDR3, as DNA: TGTGCCACCAGCAGAGACAGGGGAGCTAATGAAAAACTGTTTTTT. Encoded protein: CATSRDRGANEKLFF. J is TRBJ1-4 and V is TRBV15; D possibly corresponds to TRBD1 (6 bases). This CDR3 is 15 amino acids long. The germline V gene has CDR1 LNHNV and CDR2 YYDKDF (reference sequence). The V end was cut by 0 bases, the J end by 3 bases, with 8 bases between.

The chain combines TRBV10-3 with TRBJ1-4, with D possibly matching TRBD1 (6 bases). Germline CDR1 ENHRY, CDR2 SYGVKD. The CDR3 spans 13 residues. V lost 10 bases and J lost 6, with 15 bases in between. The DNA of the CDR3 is TGTGCCACGAACGGGGGGGCAGATGAAAAACTGTTTTTT. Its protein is CATNGGADEKLFF.

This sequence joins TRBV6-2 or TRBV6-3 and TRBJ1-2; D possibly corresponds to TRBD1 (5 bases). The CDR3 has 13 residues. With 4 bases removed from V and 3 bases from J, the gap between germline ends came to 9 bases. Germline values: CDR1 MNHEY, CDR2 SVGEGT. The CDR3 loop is CASSSQGDYGYTF. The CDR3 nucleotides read TGTGCCAGCAGTTCCCAGGGTGACTATGGCTACACCTTC.

In DNA form, the CDR3 reads TGTGCCAGCAGTCGTGGACAGGGGGAAGGCTACACCTTC. This translates into CASSRGQGEGYTF. The chain joins TRBV7-3 to TRBJ1-2; 10 nucleotides line up with TRBD1. With V trimmed by 6 bases and J by 8 bases, 6 bases remained unmatched. The V gene's germline CDR1 is SGHTA and CDR2 FQGTGA. This CDR3 region has 13 residues. Filled out from reference TRBV7-3 and TRBJ1-2, the complete variable domain reads GAGVSQTPSNKVTEKGKYVELRCDPISGHTALYWYRQSLGQGPEFLIYFQGTGAADDSGLPNDRFFAVRPEGSVSTLKIQRTERGDSAVYLCASSRGQGEGYTFGSGTRLTVV.

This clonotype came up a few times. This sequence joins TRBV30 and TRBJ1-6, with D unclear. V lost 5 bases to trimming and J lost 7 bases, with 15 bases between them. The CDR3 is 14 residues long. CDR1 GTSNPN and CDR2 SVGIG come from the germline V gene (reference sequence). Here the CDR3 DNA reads TGTGCCTGGGTCGGTAGGGTCGGCAATTCACCCCTCCACTTT. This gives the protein CAWVGRVGNSPLHF. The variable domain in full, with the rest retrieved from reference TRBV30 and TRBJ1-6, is SQTIHQWPATLVQPVGSPLSLECTVEGTSNPNLYWYRQAAGRGLQLLFYSVGIGQISSEVPQNLSASRPQDRQFILSSKKLLLSDSGFYLCAWVGRVGNSPLHFGNGTRLTVT.